The 9 T cell receptor beta chains reported below all come from one sample, sequenced in a study of blood T cell repertoires in COVID-19. The assay was immunoSEQ multiplex PCR, and TCRdb's table has in-frame clones only and misses some. The sample holds 350,000 to 450,000 clones, about 88% seen once. The material sequenced was PBMCs or T cells enriched from blood (not recorded which). These receptors were collected from a woman younger than 30 who had been exposed to COVID-19.

The V gene is TRBV24-1, the J gene TRBJ1-1; 7 bases line up with TRBD1. The CDR3 covers 16 residues. The V segment lost 2 bases and the J segment 1 base; nucleotides outside the gene matches: 6. The germline V gene has CDR1 KGHDR and CDR2 SFDVKD. CDR3 DNA sequence: TGTGCCACCAGTGATTCGGCCAGGGGGAAGAACACTGAAGCTTTCTTT. It is translated as CATSDSARGKNTEAFF.

The V and J genes are TRBV7-8 and TRBJ2-1, with D perhaps TRBD1 (6 bases). The V and J ends lost 3 bases and 2 bases respectively, with 29 bases between them. Germline V gene sequence: CDR1 SGHVS, CDR2 FQNEAQ. The CDR3 length is 21 residues. CDR3 in DNA: TGTGCCAGCAGCTTCCTCCGCACCGGGACACCCGAGCTGGTAACCTACAATGAGCAGTTCTTC. Residues: CASSFLRTGTPELVTYNEQFF.

The chain combines TRBV7-8 with TRBJ2-2, with a possible D match to TRBD2 (5 bases). The CDR3 has 15 amino acids. The germline CDR1 and CDR2 sequences are SGHVS and FQNEAQ. V lost 5 bases to trimming and J lost 8 bases, with 18 bases between them. CDR3 sequence: CASSPTSLLTGELFF. CDR3 DNA: TGTGCCAGCAGCCCTACTAGTTTATTGACGGGGGAGCTGTTTTTT. Combining the CDR3 with reference TRBV7-8 and TRBJ2-2 gives the whole variable domain GAGVSQSPRYKVAKRGQDVALRCDPISGHVSLFWYQQALGQGPEFLTYFQNEAQLDKSGLPSDRFFAERPEGSVSTLKIQRTQQEDSAVYLCASSPTSLLTGELFFGEGSRLTVL.

This clone came up a few times. The chain is built from TRBV4-1 and TRBJ2-7, with D tentatively TRBD1 (5 bases). Trimming took 0 bases from V and 4 from J, leaving 16 bases between them. The CDR3 consists of 16 residues. Germline values: CDR1 MGHRA, CDR2 YSYEKL. The CDR3 nucleotides read TGCGCCAGCAGCCAAGATAGAAGTGCAGGGCCTTACGAGCAGTACTTC. Encoded protein: CASSQDRSAGPYEQYF.

The chain couples TRBV4-1 to TRBJ2-7, with TRBD2 identical over 8 bases. In germline, CDR1 is MGHRA, CDR2 YSYEKL. After removal of 1 base from V and 6 bases from J, the junction contained 5 bases not matched to a gene. This CDR3 is 14 amino acids long. In DNA, the CDR3 is TGCGCCAGCAGCCAAGCCGCCGGGGGGGGCGAGCAGTACTTC. It specifies CASSQAAGGGEQYF.

The rearrangement joins TRBV4-1 to TRBJ2-7; 7 bases line up with TRBD1. The CDR3 contains 16 residues. CDR1 is MGHRA and CDR2 is YSYEKL in the germline V gene. Trimming cost V 1 base and J 5 bases; bases outside gene matches: 11. The CDR3 loop reads CASSQGMRQGRDEQYF. The CDR3, as DNA: TGCGCCAGCAGCCAAGGGATGAGACAGGGTAGAGACGAGCAGTACTTC.

In DNA, the CDR3 is TGTGCCAGCAGCTCCGCCGGGACAGGGGGAGAGACCCAGTACTTC. This translates into CASSSAGTGGETQYF. The chain links TRBV5-6 to TRBJ2-5; TRBD1 matches 11 bases. The CDR3 is 15 residues long. After removal of 3 bases from V and 4 bases from J, the junction contained 5 bases not matched to a gene. Per the germline V gene, CDR1 is SGHDT and CDR2 is YYEEEE.

The V call is TRBV3-1 (or the pseudogene TRBV3-2), the J call TRBJ2-1; possible D gene TRBD1, 6 bases. The germline V and J ends were trimmed by 4 bases and 7 bases, with 11 bases remaining between them. The germline gives CDR1 LGHDT, CDR2 YNNKEL (reference sequence). The CDR3 loop spans 13 amino acids. The CDR3 here is CASSLRTGNEQFF. The CDR3 DNA is TGTGCCAGCAGCCTCCGTACAGGGAATGAGCAGTTCTTC.

The chain employs TRBV4-2 and TRBJ2-5, with D perhaps TRBD2 (7 bases). The CDR3 is made up of 17 amino acids. V lost 0 bases and J 3 bases, leaving 17 bases between the germline ends. Germline loops: CDR1 LGHNA, CDR2 YNFKEQ. The CDR3 region has the DNA TGTGCCAGCAGCCAAGATTTCCTGAGGGGGGGGAAAGAGACCCAGTACTTC. Encoded protein: CASSQDFLRGGKETQYF.